The 31 T cell receptor beta chains reported below all come from one sample, sequenced in a study of cytomegalovirus exposure and HLA in healthy donors (dated by TCRdb to the late 2010s). Library method: the immunoSEQ multiplex PCR assay. The multiplex PCR relied on a mix of 60 forward primers for TCR Vbeta segments and 13 reverse primers for TCR Jbeta segments. Imported from immuneACCESS, the table was reduced by TCRdb to in-frame sequences with V and J called. These copies leave out some clones; in studies compared against another copy, an unresolved V gene accounts for under half, and the cause of the remainder is not known. A total of approximately 190,000 clones appear in this sample, over 70% of them only once. The top ten hold 3.8% of the sample. The sample comprised PBMCs. The source is a middle-aged man in good health and CMV-seronegative.

This chain joins TRBV18 and TRBJ2-5, with 10 bases matching TRBD1. Germline CDR1 reads KGHSH; CDR2 reads LQKENI. The CDR3 runs to 15 residues. V lost 5 bases, J lost 5 bases, and 8 bases stayed unmatched. CDR3 coding DNA: TGTGCCAGCTCAACGGGACAGGGGACTTTCGAGACCCAGTACTTC. Translation gives CASSTGQGTFETQYF.

Comment on this clone: One junction end disagrees with the germline gene, perhaps due to a read error. At the DNA level, this CDR3 is encoded by other sequences in the same sample as well. The gene calls are TRBV6-5 and TRBJ1-2; D may be TRBD1 (6 bases). The germline CDR1 and CDR2 sequences are MNHEY and SVGAGI. The CDR3 has 14 residues. CDR3 amino acids: CASSLGQSLYGYTF. The CDR3, as DNA: TGTGCCAGCAGCCTCGGACAGAGCCTTTATGGCTACACTTTC.

This clone was observed once. The chain couples TRBV13 to TRBJ2-5; 7 positions agree with TRBD1. Germline loops: CDR1 PRHDT, CDR2 FYEKMQ (reference sequence). The CDR3 covers 15 residues. With V trimmed by 5 bases and J by 2 bases, 8 bases remained unmatched. CDR3 coding DNA: TGTGCCAGCAGCCCGGGACAGACCATTCAAGAGACCCAGTACTTC. Translated: CASSPGQTIQETQYF.

This clone was detected once. In DNA, the CDR3 is TGTGCCAGCATTCGGGAACAGGGGGGCACTGAAGCTTTCTTT. Its protein is CASIREQGGTEAFF. The V and J genes are TRBV2 and TRBJ1-1, with TRBD1 matching over 8 bases. J was trimmed by 4 bases and V by 7 bases; bases with no gene match: 8. The germline V gene has CDR1 SNHLY and CDR2 FYNNEI. The CDR3 consists of 14 residues.

The chain links TRBV4-3 to TRBJ2-2, with TRBD1 matching 7 bases. The germline gives CDR1 LGHNA, CDR2 YSLEER. Unmatched junction bases numbered 4, after V lost 5 bases and J lost 1 base. The CDR3 is 15 residues long. The chain's CDR3 is CASSNGDRNTGELFF. CDR3 bases: TGCGCCAGCAGCAATGGGGACAGGAACACCGGGGAGCTGTTTTTT.

The sample holds a few counts of this clone. The chain employs TRBV19 and TRBJ1-4; D is unclear. CDR1 LNHDA and CDR2 SQIVND come from the germline V gene (reference sequence). V shed 5 bases and J shed 8 bases, with 9 bases lying between them. The CDR3 consists of 12 residues. Here the CDR3 DNA reads TGTGCCAGTAGTCTCACGGGGGAAAAACTGTTTTTT. Amino acids: CASSLTGEKLFF.

This chain joins TRBV5-4 and TRBJ1-4; 9 bases align to TRBD1. The CDR3 sequence is 14 residues long. The junction had 2 bases not matched to a gene; V was cut back by 4 bases and J by 4 bases. CDR1 SGHNT and CDR2 YYREEE come from the germline V gene (reference sequence). The CDR3 sequence is CASSPGQGNEKLFF. CDR3 in DNA: TGTGCCAGCAGCCCGGGACAGGGTAATGAAAAACTGTTTTTT.

V gene TRBV19 combines with J gene TRBJ2-1; TRBD2 matches 7 bases. The germline CDR1 and CDR2 sequences are LNHDA and SQIVND (reference sequence). This CDR3 contains 11 residues. V lost 8 bases to trimming and J lost 8 bases; unmatched junction nucleotides: 3. Here the CDR3 DNA reads TGTGCCAGTTCTCGGGGGGATGAGCAGTTCTTC. Encoded protein: CASSRGDEQFF.

This chain joins TRBV27 and TRBJ1-1, with D possibly being TRBD1 (6 bases). CDR1 is MNHEY and CDR2 is SMNVEV in the germline V gene (reference sequence). This CDR3 has 12 amino acids. V lost 6 bases to trimming and J lost 6 bases, with 11 bases between them. CDR3 DNA: TGTGCCAGCAGCTTGACAGGCTCTGAAGCTTTCTTT. Amino acid sequence: CASSLTGSEAFF.

The CDR3 DNA sequence: TGCGCCAGCAGCCAAACAGGGGTGAGCTATGGCTACACCTTC. It yields the protein CASSQTGVSYGYTF. This sequence joins TRBV4-3 and TRBJ1-2, with 7 nucleotides matching TRBD1. The CDR3 consists of 14 residues. Germline CDR1 reads LGHNA; CDR2 reads YSLEER. V trimming: 2 bases; J trimming: 4 bases; junction bases outside the gene matches: 4.

This clone turned up a few times. The V gene is TRBV5-4, the J gene TRBJ2-7, with 8 bases identical to TRBD1. The germline gives CDR1 SGHNT, CDR2 YYREEE (reference sequence). V dropped 4 bases and J dropped 5; count of bases not matched to a gene: 8. The CDR3 has 14 amino acids. The CDR3 DNA reads TGTGCCAGCAGCCCCGGACAGGGCCGCCACGAGCAGTACTTC. Its protein is CASSPGQGRHEQYF.

The chain combines TRBV10-3 with TRBJ2-1, with 10 bases fitting TRBD2. Looked up from germline, CDR1 is ENHRY and CDR2 is SYGVKD. There are 14 residues in the CDR3. Trimming cost V 8 bases and J 5 bases; bases outside gene matches: 6. As DNA, the CDR3 is TGTGCCATCCATAGCGGGGGGAGAAACAATGAGCAGTTCTTC. Encoded protein: CAIHSGGRNNEQFF.

The chain couples TRBV5-1 to TRBJ2-7; weak D call: TRBD2 (5 bases). CDR1 SGHRS and CDR2 YFSETQ come from the germline V gene. Trimming took off 7 bases at V and 4 bases at J, with 21 bases between the two ends. The CDR3 totals 15 residues. In nucleotides, the CDR3 is TGCGCCAGCCAGAAAGACTACCAGCGTGTTTACGAGCAGTACTTC. Translating gives CASQKDYQRVYEQYF.

As for this clone: The junction departs from germline at one end; a sequencing error may be responsible. CDR3 in amino acids: CSSSLTGMRMNTEAFF. Here the CDR3 DNA reads TGTTCCAGCAGCTTGACAGGGATGAGAATGAACACTGAAGCTTTCTTT. The rearrangement links TRBV7-9 to TRBJ1-1, with TRBD1 matching 7 bases. Looked up from germline, CDR1 is SEHNR and CDR2 is FQNEAQ (reference sequence). The length of the CDR3 is 16 residues. Full variable domain (remainder filled in from reference TRBV7-9 and TRBJ1-1): DTGVSQNPRHKITKRGQNVTFRCDPISEHNRLYWYRQTLGQGPEFLTYFQNEAQLEKSRLLSDRFSAERPKGSFSTLEIQRTEQGDSAMYLCSSSLTGMRMNTEAFFGQGTRLTVV.

The chain combines TRBV19 with TRBJ1-4; D not certain. CDR3 length: 15 residues. The germline gives CDR1 LNHDA, CDR2 SQIVND (reference sequence). Trimming took 3 bases from V and 3 from J, leaving 11 bases between them. DNA for the CDR3: TGTGCCAGTAGTATCAGCCAGGTGGCTAATGAAAAACTGTTTTTT. It encodes CASSISQVANEKLFF.

Here the CDR3 reads CASSGQGLGAKNIQYF. The CDR3 DNA sequence: TGCGCCAGCAGTGGACAGGGATTGGGAGCCAAAAACATTCAGTACTTC. The chain has TRBV10-2 and TRBJ2-4, with 7 bases matching TRBD1. The CDR3 contains 16 residues. Germline V gives CDR1 WSHSY, CDR2 SAAADI. V shed 4 bases, J shed 0 bases, and the junction held 6 bases outside the gene matches.

This clone was found a few times. As DNA, the CDR3 is TGTGCCAGCAGCCCCCGACCGGGACAGGGGGTTCAGACCCAGTACTTC. As protein: CASSPRPGQGVQTQYF. The chain employs TRBV7-3 and TRBJ2-5, with 11 bases lining up with TRBD1. This CDR3 is built from 16 residues. Trimming at V came to 5 bases and at J to 6 bases, leaving 11 bases not matched to a gene. Germline CDR1 reads SGHTA; CDR2 reads FQGTGA.

The chain's CDR3 is CASSREQLLGNTEAFF. The CDR3 DNA is TGTGCCAGCAGTAGAGAACAGCTTTTGGGTAACACTGAAGCTTTCTTT. This chain uses TRBV27 with TRBJ1-1; the D is unclear. Germline V CDR1 and CDR2: MNHEY, SMNVEV (reference sequence). The CDR3 length is 16 residues. V dropped 5 bases and J dropped 2 bases, with 18 bases sitting between them.

This chain joins TRBV4-3 and TRBJ2-3, with 16 nucleotides matching TRBD2. The germline V gene encodes CDR1 LGHNA and CDR2 YSLEER. The V segment lost 5 bases and the J segment 6 bases; nucleotides outside the gene matches: 8. The CDR3 loop spans 17 amino acids. CDR3 residues: CASSSGTSGGAWDTQYF. For the CDR3, the DNA is TGCGCCAGCAGCAGCGGGACTAGCGGGGGGGCCTGGGATACGCAGTATTTT.

This clone was counted once. This chain joins TRBV7-9 and TRBJ2-7; D not resolved. Trimming took off 2 bases at V and 4 bases at J, with 6 bases between the two ends. CDR1 and CDR2 from the germline V gene are SEHNR and FQNEAQ (reference sequence). This CDR3 spans 12 amino acids. The CDR3 coding sequence is TGTGCCAGCAGCTTAAACGGGTACGAGCAGTACTTC. Encoded protein: CASSLNGYEQYF.

This sequence joins TRBV4-1 and TRBJ1-3; a weak D match, TRBD1 (5 bases). V shed 4 bases and J shed 2 bases, with 12 bases lying between them. Germline V gives CDR1 MGHRA, CDR2 YSYEKL. This CDR3 has 15 residues. In DNA, the CDR3 is TGCGCCAGCAGCCCCACCAGGGTACCTGGAAACACCATATATTTT. The encoded protein is CASSPTRVPGNTIYF.

CDR3 protein: CASSFPYGGEQFF. The CDR3 region has the DNA TGTGCCAGCAGCTTCCCCTACGGGGGTGAGCAGTTCTTC. The chain links TRBV5-5 to TRBJ2-1; TRBD2 is a possible D gene (6 bases). Trimming pared 2 bases from V and 9 bases from J, leaving 12 bases between. Germline V CDR1 and CDR2: SGHKS, YYEKEE (reference sequence). The CDR3 is made up of 13 amino acids.

The chain is built from TRBV6-5 and TRBJ1-2, with D possibly being TRBD1 (5 bases). The CDR3 length is 12 residues. Germline-derived CDR1 and CDR2 are MNHEY and SVGAGI. Trimming cost V 0 bases and J 8 bases, with 7 bases left between them. CDR3 amino acids: CASSYSGAGYTF. The CDR3 DNA is TGTGCCAGCAGTTACTCTGGGGCGGGCTACACCTTC.

This sequence joins TRBV5-6 and TRBJ1-2, with D unclear. V was pared by 1 base and J by 4 bases, with 11 bases between. In germline, CDR1 is SGHDT, CDR2 YYEEEE. CDR3 length: 14 residues. The CDR3 DNA follows: TGTGCCAGCAGCTTGAGGGAGGCGTTCTATGGCTACACCTTC. It translates to CASSLREAFYGYTF. The full variable domain, its missing parts supplied by reference TRBV5-6 and TRBJ1-2, is DAGVTQSPTHLIKTRGQQVTLRCSPKSGHDTVSWYQQALGQGPQFIFQYYEEEERQRGNFPDRFSGHQFPNYSSELNVNALLLGDSALYLCASSLREAFYGYTFGSGTRLTVV.

This clone was observed once. This chain links TRBV5-4 with TRBJ2-3, with TRBD2 matching 8 bases. The CDR3 covers 14 residues. V lost 2 bases to trimming and J lost 2 bases; unmatched junction nucleotides: 1. The germline V gene encodes CDR1 SGHNT and CDR2 YYREEE (reference sequence). The CDR3 DNA is TGTGCCAGCAGCTTAGCGGGGGACACAGATACGCAGTATTTT. Protein product: CASSLAGDTDTQYF. The whole variable domain, remainder taken from reference TRBV5-4 and TRBJ2-3, is ETGVTQSPTHLIKTRGQQVTLRCSSQSGHNTVSWYQQALGQGPQFIFQYYREEENGRGNFPPRFSGLQFPNYSSELNVNALELDDSALYLCASSLAGDTDTQYFGPGTRLTVL.

V gene TRBV7-2 combines with J gene TRBJ2-3, with D perhaps matching TRBD1 (7 bases). Germline CDR1 and CDR2: SGHTA and FQGNSA. V gave up 2 bases and J gave up 5 bases, with 14 bases separating them. The length of the CDR3 is 15 residues. The CDR3 bases are TGTGCCAGCAGCTTAAACAACAGGGGAGGAGATACGCAGTATTTT. Its protein product is CASSLNNRGGDTQYF. The full variable domain, its missing parts supplied by reference TRBV7-2 and TRBJ2-3, is GAGVSQSPSNKVTEKGKDVELRCDPISGHTALYWYRQSLGQGLEFLIYFQGNSAPDKSGLPSDRFSAERTGGSVSTLTIQRTQQEDSAVYLCASSLNNRGGDTQYFGPGTRLTVL.

V usage is TRBV18 and J usage is TRBJ1-1; D may be TRBD1 (5 bases). The CDR3 totals 14 residues. Trimming shortened V by 0 bases and J by 5 bases, and 10 bases separated the two germline ends. Looked up from germline, CDR1 is KGHSH and CDR2 is LQKENI. The CDR3 sequence is CASSPPRGGTEAFF. For the CDR3, the DNA is TGTGCCAGCTCACCACCCCGGGGGGGAACTGAAGCTTTCTTT.

There are a few counts of this clone. The chain combines TRBV5-6 with TRBJ2-5, with D perhaps TRBD1 (7 bases). Germline-derived CDR1 and CDR2 are SGHDT and YYEEEE. The V end was cut by 3 bases, the J end by 3 bases, with 18 bases between. The CDR3 is 16 residues long. CDR3 sequence reads: CASSSTGRYEEETQYF. CDR3 DNA sequence: TGTGCCAGCAGCTCGACAGGGAGGTATGAGGAAGAGACCCAGTACTTC.

The chain is built from TRBV6-5 and TRBJ1-1; a possible D gene is TRBD1 (5 bases). The CDR3 extends over 15 amino acids. The V end lost 8 bases, the J end lost 4 bases, and 20 bases lay between the germline ends. CDR1 is MNHEY and CDR2 is SVGAGI in the germline V gene. In DNA form, the CDR3 reads TGTGCCAGCCAGGGTATCGGTGGTGGGGTCACTGAAGCTTTCTTT. Its protein product is CASQGIGGGVTEAFF.

This sequence joins TRBV18 and TRBJ2-3; D gene uncertain. Germline V gene sequence: CDR1 KGHSH, CDR2 LQKENI. The CDR3 runs to 15 residues. V was shortened by 0 bases and J by 3 bases, with 10 bases between the two germline ends. The CDR3, as DNA: TGTGCCAGCTCACCACCCCCAGTCGGGACAGATACGCAGTATTTT. Its protein product is CASSPPPVGTDTQYF.

The chain joins TRBV19 to TRBJ2-1; D gene ambiguous. CDR3 size: 11 residues. V lost 4 bases, J lost 10 bases, and 8 bases lay in between. Germline CDR1 LNHDA, CDR2 SQIVND (reference sequence). CDR3 nucleotide sequence: TGTGCCAGTAGTAAAGCGCCGGAGCAGTTCTTC. Encoded protein: CASSKAPEQFF.